In its sample, the clone carrying this TCR beta chain was seen once. Its antigen is as yet unknown. Only in-frame clones appear in the TCRdb table, and some are missing; sequencing was by immunoSEQ multiplex PCR. This table has 80,000 to 95,000 clones, just under 75% appearing once. The data were obtained in a study of CD8 T cell repertoires and HIV-1 epitope variants. Overall study: Epitopes were three Gag families plus Nef HW9 and YT9. Autologous T cell-negative cells served as antigen-presenting cells in equal numbers. The baseline condition was 1M T cells left uncultured.

General study results and limits: Of roughly nine antigen-specific beta clonotypes, about six appeared to cross-react with escape variants.

Per the germline V gene, CDR1 is SGHTA and CDR2 is FQGTGA. After removal of 0 bases from V and 1 base from J, the junction contained 1 base not matched to a gene. This CDR3 has 15 amino acids. This clonotype was sampled from a male donor with HIV. The sample comprised uncultured baseline CD8+ T cells from peripheral blood mononuclear cells (PBMCs). The chain recombines TRBV7-3 with TRBJ2-3, with TRBD2 matching over 7 bases. In DNA form, the CDR3 reads TGTGCCAGCAGCTTAACACGGGGGGGCACAGATACGCAGTATTTT. Protein product: CASSLTRGGTDTQYF.